This is a list of T cell receptor beta chains from one sample in a study of T cell responses to AZD1222 COVID-19 vaccine. The protocol was immunoSEQ multiplex PCR, while the TCRdb copy is restricted to in-frame clones and leaves out a portion. The sample gives some 81,000 clones, about 86% of which show up once; around 5.9% is in the top ten. Specimen: peripheral blood, collected 28 days after the second AZD1222 dose. These receptors all stem from an adult who received the AZD1222 COVID-19 vaccine. Each CDR3 is given with its conserved first and last residue. Each record gives: V gene, clone size, J gene, CDR3 length, D gene, CDR3 protein, CDR3 DNA. D genes are given only for firm matches. Clone size is given for some rows only: seen once, a few or many times, or a class if the clone is expanded.

TRBV12-5,NA,TRBJ1-5,16,NA,CASGEGRAHSNQPQHF,TGTGCTAGTGGCGAAGGGAGGGCGCATAGCAATCAGCCCCAGCATTTT
TRBV3-1/TRBV3-2,NA,TRBJ2-2,13,NA,CASSQIGAGELFF,TGTGCCAGCAGCCAAATAGGGGCCGGGGAGCTGTTTTTT
TRBV28,NA,TRBJ2-2,18,TRBD2,CASSLYWTSGSDTGELFF,TGTGCCAGCAGTTTATACTGGACTAGCGGGAGTGACACCGGGGAGCTGTTTTTT
TRBV9,NA,TRBJ2-5,14,TRBD2,CASSVGTSGETQYF,TGTGCCAGCAGCGTGGGGACTAGCGGAGAGACCCAGTACTTC
TRBV6-5,NA,TRBJ1-5,11,NA,CASAEGQPQHF,TGTGCCAGCGCCGAGGGTCAGCCCCAGCATTTT
TRBV27,NA,TRBJ1-6,16,NA,CASPLQTPRYNSPLHF,TGTGCCAGCCCCTTACAGACACCCCGCTATAATTCACCCCTCCACTTT
TRBV7-9,NA,TRBJ2-7,12,NA,CASQATGYEQYF,TGTGCCAGCCAGGCTACAGGCTACGAGCAGTACTTC
TRBV3-1/TRBV3-2,NA,TRBJ2-7,15,TRBD2,CASSQGLAVNYEQYF,TGTGCCAGCAGCCAAGGACTAGCGGTAAACTACGAGCAGTACTTC
TRBV28,few,TRBJ1-5,17,NA,CASSLASGRGLNQPQHF,TGTGCCAGCAGTTTAGCCTCGGGCAGGGGACTCAATCAGCCCCAGCATTTT
TRBV2,NA,TRBJ2-7,13,TRBD2,CASSEGEGYEQYF,TGTGCCAGCAGTGAGGGGGAGGGTTACGAGCAGTACTTC
TRBV7-2,NA,TRBJ1-1,13,NA,CASSFSQHTEAFF,TGTGCCAGCAGCTTTTCCCAGCACACTGAAGCTTTCTTT
TRBV6-6,NA,TRBJ2-1,15,TRBD1,CASSLDRGPYNEQFF,TGTGCCAGCAGCTTAGACAGGGGTCCCTACAATGAGCAGTTCTTC
TRBV28,NA,TRBJ1-1,15,TRBD1,CASSYDRGRNTEAFF,TGTGCCAGCAGCTACGACAGGGGGAGGAACACTGAAGCTTTCTTT
TRBV5-1,once,TRBJ2-7,16,TRBD1,CASSLDGQVSSYEQYF,TGCGCCAGCAGCTTGGACGGACAGGTTAGCTCCTACGAGCAGTACTTC
TRBV11-2,NA,TRBJ1-1,15,NA,CASSLDLTGRTEAFF,TGTGCCAGCAGCTTAGATCTCACAGGGAGGACTGAAGCTTTCTTT
TRBV28,NA,TRBJ2-3,17,TRBD2,CASSPHSGGTSTDTQYF,TGTGCCAGCAGTCCCCATAGCGGGGGGACTAGCACAGATACGCAGTATTTT
TRBV5-4,few,TRBJ2-7,13,TRBD2,CASSYGEGYEQYF,TGTGCCAGCAGCTATGGGGAGGGCTACGAGCAGTACTTC
TRBV27,NA,TRBJ1-2,15,TRBD1,CASSLTGTGFYGYTF,TGTGCCAGCAGCCTAACCGGGACAGGGTTCTATGGCTACACCTTC
TRBV12-3/TRBV12-4,NA,TRBJ1-2,13,NA,CASSLPGRGGYTF,TGTGCCAGCAGTTTACCGGGTCGCGGGGGCTACACCTTC
TRBV28,NA,TRBJ2-2,13,NA,CASSLDITGELFF,TGTGCCAGCAGTTTGGACATCACCGGGGAGCTGTTTTTT
TRBV28,NA,TRBJ2-7,18,TRBD2,CASSNPGTSGRTNYEQYF,TGTGCCAGCAGCAATCCCGGGACTAGCGGGAGGACCAACTACGAGCAGTACTTC
TRBV24-1,NA,TRBJ2-7,17,NA,CATSDSPESGAGYEQYF,TGTGCCACCAGTGATTCCCCGGAATCAGGGGCCGGCTACGAGCAGTACTTC
TRBV30,once,TRBJ2-7,11,NA,CAWSGGAEQYF,TGTGCCTGGAGTGGAGGGGCCGAGCAGTACTTC
TRBV5-1,NA,TRBJ2-3,15,NA,CASSLVEKNTDTQYF,TGCGCCAGCAGCTTGGTGGAGAAAAACACAGATACGCAGTATTTT
TRBV7-2,once,TRBJ1-6,13,TRBD1,CASSSGQGRALHF,TGTGCCAGCAGCAGTGGACAGGGACGGGCCCTCCACTTT
TRBV2,NA,TRBJ1-1,14,TRBD1,CASSLGTGRTEAFF,TGTGCCAGCAGCCTCGGGACAGGGCGGACTGAAGCTTTCTTT
TRBV28,NA,TRBJ1-5,16,NA,CASTPAGLNSNQPQHF,TGTGCCAGCACCCCGGCGGGGTTGAATAGCAATCAGCCCCAGCATTTT
TRBV6-1,NA,TRBJ1-6,15,NA,CASSEAPALLSPLHF,TGTGCCAGCAGTGAAGCGCCAGCCCTGCTTTCACCCCTCCACTTT
TRBV5-8,NA,TRBJ2-1,17,TRBD2,CASSPTRGGRGHNEQFF,TGTGCCAGCAGCCCCACCCGGGGGGGCAGGGGACACAATGAGCAGTTCTTC
TRBV19,once,TRBJ2-7,14,TRBD1,CASSMTGSSYEQYF,TGTGCCAGTAGTATGACAGGGAGCTCCTACGAGCAGTACTTC
TRBV5-4,medium-sized,TRBJ1-4,15,TRBD1,CASSTNRGINEKLFF,TGTGCCAGCAGCACGAACAGGGGCATAAATGAAAAACTGTTTTTT
TRBV3-1/TRBV3-2,NA,TRBJ1-1,12,NA,CASSQAGTEAFF,TGTGCCAGCAGCCAAGCCGGTACTGAAGCTTTCTTT
TRBV6-4,NA,TRBJ2-6,15,NA,CASSDAQSGANVLTF,TGTGCCAGCAGTGATGCCCAATCTGGGGCCAACGTCCTGACTTTC
TRBV5-6,NA,TRBJ2-1,15,NA,CASSSLILAYNEQFF,TGTGCCAGCAGCTCCCTGATTTTGGCCTACAATGAGCAGTTCTTC
TRBV2,once,TRBJ2-7,15,NA,CASSEALLGLYEQYF,TGTGCCAGCAGTGAAGCGCTTCTCGGCCTCTACGAGCAGTACTTC
TRBV7-3,NA,TRBJ2-2,16,TRBD2,CASSLTSGSGAGELFF,TGTGCCAGCAGCTTAACTAGCGGGAGTGGGGCCGGGGAGCTGTTTTTT
TRBV30,NA,TRBJ1-5,16,NA,CAWSPWSGLGNQPQHF,TGTGCCTGGAGTCCCTGGTCCGGGCTCGGCAATCAGCCCCAGCATTTT
TRBV19,NA,TRBJ1-2,15,NA,CASSMGGPPVGGYTF,TGTGCCAGTAGTATGGGGGGGCCTCCCGTCGGTGGCTACACCTTC
TRBV19,few,TRBJ1-2,14,NA,CASSSRDVFYGYTF,TGTGCCAGTAGTTCTCGGGACGTCTTCTATGGCTACACCTTC
TRBV7-8,once,TRBJ1-2,15,TRBD1,CASSTWTGDGYGYTF,TGTGCCAGCAGCACTTGGACAGGGGATGGGTATGGCTACACCTTC
TRBV20-1,NA,TRBJ2-1,10,NA,CSASVDEQFF,TGCAGTGCTAGTGTTGATGAGCAGTTCTTC
TRBV30,NA,TRBJ1-5,14,NA,CAWSVGGSNQPQHF,TGTGCCTGGAGTGTGGGAGGTAGCAATCAGCCCCAGCATTTT
TRBV6-5,NA,TRBJ1-1,14,NA,CASGLQRANTEAFF,TGTGCCAGCGGCTTACAGAGGGCAAACACTGAAGCTTTCTTT
TRBV14,few,TRBJ2-3,17,TRBD2,CASSPLAGGPSTDTQYF,TGTGCCAGCAGCCCGTTAGCGGGAGGGCCTAGCACAGATACGCAGTATTTT
TRBV3-1/TRBV3-2,NA,TRBJ2-5,16,TRBD2,CASSQPRREGQETQYF,TGTGCCAGCAGCCAGCCCAGGCGGGAGGGACAAGAGACCCAGTACTTC
TRBV24-1,once,TRBJ2-5,11,NA,CATSPPETQYF,TGTGCCACGTCTCCTCCGGAGACCCAGTACTTC
TRBV4-1,NA,TRBJ1-5,16,TRBD1,CASSQQQGVGNQPQHF,TGCGCCAGCAGCCAACAACAGGGGGTCGGCAATCAGCCCCAGCATTTT
TRBV11-2,NA,TRBJ1-3,14,NA,CASSLGGGRNTIYF,TGTGCCAGCAGCCTCGGAGGGGGTAGAAACACCATATATTTT
TRBV6-1,once,TRBJ1-5,14,NA,CASSEGNSQQPQHF,TGTGCCAGCAGTGAAGGTAACTCTCAACAGCCCCAGCATTTT
TRBV28,NA,TRBJ2-7,13,TRBD2,CASSSPGGYEQYF,TGTGCCAGCAGTTCCCCCGGGGGGTACGAGCAGTACTTC